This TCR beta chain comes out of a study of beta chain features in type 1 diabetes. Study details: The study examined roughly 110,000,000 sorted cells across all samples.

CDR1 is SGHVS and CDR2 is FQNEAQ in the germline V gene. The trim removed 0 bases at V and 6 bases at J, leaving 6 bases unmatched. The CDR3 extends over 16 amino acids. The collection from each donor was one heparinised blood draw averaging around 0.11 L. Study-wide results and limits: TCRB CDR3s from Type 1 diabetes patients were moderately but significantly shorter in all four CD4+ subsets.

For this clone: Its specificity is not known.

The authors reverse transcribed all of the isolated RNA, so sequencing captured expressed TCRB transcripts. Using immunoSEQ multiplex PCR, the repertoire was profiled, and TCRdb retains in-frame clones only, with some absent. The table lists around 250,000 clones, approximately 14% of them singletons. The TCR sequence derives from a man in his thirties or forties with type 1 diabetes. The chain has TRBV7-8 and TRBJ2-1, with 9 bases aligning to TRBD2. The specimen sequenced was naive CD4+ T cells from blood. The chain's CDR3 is CASSLAPSGTGNEQFF. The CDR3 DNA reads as TGTGCCAGCAGCTTAGCACCTAGCGGGACGGGCAATGAGCAGTTCTTC.